This entry concerns a single TCR beta chain. Its antigen is unknown. Nothing much larger sits one base from this clone, and base qualities are not available. This sample was taken from a study of T cell changes during pregnancy in multiple sclerosis (dated by TCRdb to the late 2010s). Study-level background: Changes in the T cell repertoire over the course of pregnancy were examined in this study in women with multiple sclerosis.

The library was obtained by the immunoSEQ multiplex PCR assay. TCRdb took this table from immuneACCESS and kept in-frame rearrangements with V and J called. Such tables lack part of the clones; where checked against another copy, unresolved V genes explain under half of the gap, and the rest is unexplained. The sample yields tens of thousands of clones; 90% were counted once. The ten top clones hold roughly 2% of the sample. Sequenced here: peripheral blood, sampled in the first trimester of pregnancy. This clonotype was obtained from a female donor in good health, enrolled as a control in a pregnancy study.

The sequenced DNA is TGTGCCAGCAGCTTAGAAACGGTCAGGCATCGTAATTCACCCCTCCACTTT. Its protein reads: CASSLETVRHRNSPLHF. In this chain, TRBV7-9 is recombined with TRBJ1-6, with the D gene call left open. Trimming takes 1 base from V and 6 bases from J, and the germline ends sit 16 bases apart. From the cysteine up to the phenylalanine, the CDR3 has a length of 17 residues. Just the 51-base CDR3 DNA is kept, in frame starting at base 1. The germline V gene (reference sequence) provides CDR1 SEHNR and CDR2 FQNEAQ.